A single sample is the source of the 16 T cell receptor beta chains below, sequenced in a study of shared clonotypes between healthy human individuals (dated by TCRdb to about 2020). Library generation was performed with the immunoSEQ multiplex PCR assay. TCRdb mirrors the immuneACCESS table, restricted to in-frame sequences. Some clones are absent from its copies; in checked studies, under half trace to an unresolved V gene, and the reason for the others is unknown. For this sample the table gives about 2.3 million clones, of which 85% to 95% were detected only once. The top ten hold approximately 0.41% of the sample. Sequencing was carried out using naive CD4+ T cells from PBMCs. Per the publication, the cell subset or site label means: CD45RA+ positively selected. These receptors all come from a man between 18 and 35 years old in good health. Some clones in this sample may be carry-over from other donors' samples.

J is TRBJ2-2 and V is TRBV6-6; a possible D gene is TRBD1 (5 bases). This CDR3 is built from 16 residues. V was clipped by 5 bases and J by 0 bases, with 13 bases between them. From germline, CDR1 is MNHNY and CDR2 SVGAGI (reference sequence). The CDR3 nucleotides read TGTGCCAGCAGTCCGCTAGGGGCCACGAACACCGGGGAGCTGTTTTTT. Translating gives CASSPLGATNTGELFF.

The V call is TRBV5-1, the J call TRBJ2-7; 8 bases agree with TRBD1. V shed 3 bases and J 7 bases; nucleotides not matched to a gene: 12. The CDR3 extends over 15 amino acids. Germline assignment: CDR1 SGHRS and CDR2 YFSETQ. DNA of the CDR3: TGCGCCAGCAGCTGGACGGGACAGGACGCGATTGAGCAGTACTTC. Protein sequence: CASSWTGQDAIEQYF.

The chain joins TRBV5-6 to TRBJ1-2; weak D call: TRBD1 (5 bases). Germline CDR1 and CDR2: SGHDT and YYEEEE. Deletions cut 0 bases from V and 4 bases from J, with 16 bases between. The CDR3 totals 16 residues. CDR3 nucleotides: TGTGCCAGCAGCTTGGAGCTCCGGGAGGGGCTCTATGGCTACACCTTC. This sequence encodes CASSLELREGLYGYTF.

The chain carries TRBV7-3 and TRBJ2-7, with 7 bases lining up with TRBD2. V lost 1 base and J lost 4; bases outside the gene matches: 7. The CDR3 is 15 residues long. Germline V gives CDR1 SGHTA, CDR2 FQGTGA. CDR3 DNA: TGTGCCAGCAGCTTAAGGGGCGGGAGTAATTACGAGCAGTACTTC. Translating gives CASSLRGGSNYEQYF.

In its sample, this clone was seen once. This chain uses TRBV5-1 with TRBJ2-1; D unclear. The ends were cut back, 1 base at V and 0 bases at J, with 8 bases in the middle. This CDR3 region has 15 residues. CDR1 is SGHRS and CDR2 is YFSETQ in the germline V gene. The CDR3 coding sequence is TGCGCCAGCAGCTTGAGTGGGTACTCCTACAATGAGCAGTTCTTC. Protein sequence: CASSLSGYSYNEQFF. The full variable domain, its missing parts supplied by reference TRBV5-1 and TRBJ2-1, is KAGVTQTPRYLIKTRGQQVTLSCSPISGHRSVSWYQQTPGQGLQFLFEYFSETQRNKGNFPGRFSGRQFSNSRSEMNVSTLELGDSALYLCASSLSGYSYNEQFFGPGTRLTVL.

This chain connects TRBV5-4 to TRBJ2-7; 9 bases line up with TRBD2. Per the germline V gene, CDR1 is SGHNT and CDR2 is YYREEE (reference sequence). CDR3 length equals 20 residues. The ends lost 3 bases at V and 6 bases at J; junction bases unmatched: 25. The CDR3 is CASSSLIAREGQATGREQYF. In nucleotides, the CDR3 is TGTGCCAGCAGCTCCCTCATAGCGCGGGAGGGCCAGGCCACGGGGCGCGAGCAGTACTTC.

The rearrangement joins TRBV9 to TRBJ2-2, with no clear D. CDR1 is SGDLS and CDR2 is YYNGEE in the germline V gene. Trimming pared 0 bases from V and 0 bases from J, leaving 9 bases between. The length of the CDR3 is 16 residues. The CDR3 sequence is CASSVAGPPNTGELFF. The CDR3 DNA is TGTGCCAGCAGCGTAGCGGGCCCCCCGAACACCGGGGAGCTGTTTTTT.

The V call is TRBV6-5, the J call TRBJ1-6, with D maybe TRBD1 (6 bases). The germline V and J ends were trimmed by 4 bases and 7 bases, with 11 bases remaining between them. CDR1 is MNHEY and CDR2 is SVGAGI in the germline V gene. The CDR3 has 14 amino acids. CDR3 protein: CASSSGQLNSPLHF. The CDR3 nucleotides read TGTGCCAGCAGTTCCGGACAGCTCAATTCACCCCTCCACTTT.

The J gene is TRBJ1-4, the V gene TRBV10-3; D might be TRBD1 (6 bases). This CDR3 contains 13 residues. Trimming left V 4 bases short and J 8 bases short, with 11 bases between. CDR1 is ENHRY, CDR2 SYGVKD, per germline. The CDR3 spells CAISGTASEKLFF. CDR3 in DNA: TGTGCCATCAGTGGGACAGCCAGCGAAAAACTGTTTTTT.

Turning to this clone: Other DNA sequences in this sample translate to the same CDR3. The rearrangement links TRBV5-1 to TRBJ2-7, with 13 bases that match TRBD2. Germline loops: CDR1 SGHRS, CDR2 YFSETQ. The CDR3 runs to 14 residues. After removal of 4 bases from V and 4 bases from J, the junction contained 2 bases not matched to a gene. The CDR3 DNA is TGCGCCAGCAGCAGGACTAGCGGGAGTTACGAGCAGTACTTC. Its translation is CASSRTSGSYEQYF.

The V gene is TRBV5-6, the J gene TRBJ1-1, with a weak D call TRBD1 (6 bases). Trimming removed 1 base from V and 7 bases from J, with 8 bases in between. Germline CDR1 is SGHDT and CDR2 is YYEEEE. The CDR3 is 12 amino acids. CDR3 protein: CASSLRGIEAFF. CDR3 DNA sequence: TGTGCCAGCAGCTTGAGGGGGATTGAAGCTTTCTTT.

CDR3 in DNA: TGTGCCAGCAGTGGTAGCACCGGGACGGATACTACGAGGGAGTACTTC. It specifies CASSGSTGTDTTREYF. The J gene is TRBJ2-7, the V gene TRBV25-1; D tentatively fits TRBD1 or TRBD2 (5 bases each). Germline assignment: CDR1 MGHDK and CDR2 SYGVNS. The CDR3 extends over 16 amino acids. The V gene lost 4 bases and the J gene lost 11 bases, with 27 bases spanning the gap.

This sequence joins TRBV4-1 and TRBJ1-2, with D possibly being TRBD1 (5 bases). The germline CDR1 and CDR2 sequences are MGHRA and YSYEKL. Trimming took 0 bases from V and 6 from J, leaving 11 bases between them. There are 14 residues in the CDR3. The CDR3 DNA follows: TGCGCCAGCAGCCAAGATAGGGGTGGGCATGGCTACACCTTC. It yields the protein CASSQDRGGHGYTF.

The V gene is TRBV29-1, the J gene TRBJ2-2, with D maybe TRBD1 (6 bases). V was shortened by 4 bases and J by 3 bases, with 12 bases between the two germline ends. Germline V CDR1 and CDR2: SQVTM, ANQGSEA. This CDR3 region has 14 residues. CDR3 loop: CSVGGQGDTGELFF. CDR3 nucleotides: TGCAGCGTTGGGGGGCAGGGTGACACCGGGGAGCTGTTTTTT.

The CDR3 sequence is CASSQDVGRGFLTEAFF. CDR3 nucleotide sequence: TGTGCCAGCAGCCAAGACGTGGGCAGGGGGTTTCTTACTGAAGCTTTCTTT. The V gene is TRBV13, the J gene TRBJ1-1; 7 bases align to TRBD1. Germline CDR1 and CDR2: PRHDT and FYEKMQ (reference sequence). CDR3 size: 17 residues. After removal of 5 bases from V and 5 bases from J, the junction contained 17 bases not matched to a gene.

The chain joins TRBV4-2 to TRBJ2-3; D might be TRBD1 or TRBD2, each matching 5 bases. The V end lost 6 bases, the J end lost 6 bases, and 10 bases lay between the germline ends. The germline V gene encodes CDR1 LGHNA and CDR2 YNFKEQ. The CDR3 contains 12 residues. The CDR3 DNA sequence: TGTGCCAGCAGGGGGACGTTCGATACGCAGTATTTT. It codes for CASRGTFDTQYF.